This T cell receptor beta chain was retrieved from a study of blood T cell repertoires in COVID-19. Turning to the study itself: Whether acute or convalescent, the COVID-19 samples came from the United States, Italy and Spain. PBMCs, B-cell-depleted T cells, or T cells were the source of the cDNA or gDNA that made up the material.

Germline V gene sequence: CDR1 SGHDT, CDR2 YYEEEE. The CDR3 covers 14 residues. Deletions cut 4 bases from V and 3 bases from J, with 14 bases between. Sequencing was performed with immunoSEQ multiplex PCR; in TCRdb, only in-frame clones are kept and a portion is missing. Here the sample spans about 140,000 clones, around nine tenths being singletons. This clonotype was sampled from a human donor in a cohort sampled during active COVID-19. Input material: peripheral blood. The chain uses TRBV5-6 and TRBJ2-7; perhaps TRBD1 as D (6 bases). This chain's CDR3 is CASSTTGIIYEQYF. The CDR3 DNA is TGTGCCAGCAGCACGACAGGAATAATCTACGAGCAGTACTTC. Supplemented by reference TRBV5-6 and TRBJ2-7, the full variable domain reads DAGVTQSPTHLIKTRGQQVTLRCSPKSGHDTVSWYQQALGQGPQFIFQYYEEEERQRGNFPDRFSGHQFPNYSSELNVNALLLGDSALYLCASSTTGIIYEQYFGPGTRLTVT.